These 19 T cell receptor beta chains were all obtained from the same sample, sequenced in a study of T cell responses to AZD1222 COVID-19 vaccine. Profiling relied on immunoSEQ multiplex PCR, and the TCRdb table lists in-frame clones only, not all of them. The data hold roughly 120,000 clones, with more than 80% observed a single time. The sequencing used peripheral blood, collected 28 days after the second AZD1222 dose. Receptor source: an adult who received the AZD1222 COVID-19 vaccine.

The V and J genes are TRBV4-2 and TRBJ1-1; 8 bases are shared with TRBD1. The CDR3 runs 15 residues. The germline gives CDR1 LGHNA, CDR2 YNFKEQ. Trimming took 4 bases from V and 0 from J; bases not matched to a gene: 4. The CDR3 DNA is TGTGCCAGCAGCCTACCGGACAGGGTGAACACTGAAGCTTTCTTT. Its protein product is CASSLPDRVNTEAFF.

The chain uses TRBV25-1 and TRBJ1-2; D uncertain. The germline gives CDR1 MGHDK, CDR2 SYGVNS. There are 16 residues in the CDR3. V lost 3 bases, J lost 6 bases, and 20 bases lay in between. In DNA form, the CDR3 reads TGTGCCAGCAGTGACCCCCGAAAGGCCAGCCTCCATGGCTACACCTTC. Protein: CASSDPRKASLHGYTF.

This clone appeared once. The CDR3 region has the DNA TGTGCCAGCGGGGGGCAAACTGGAAACACCATATATTTT. Its translation: CASGGQTGNTIYF. V is TRBV6-5 and J is TRBJ1-3; TRBD1 might be the D (6 bases). Trimming took 8 bases from V and 2 from J, leaving 10 bases between them. Germline-derived CDR1 and CDR2 are MNHEY and SVGAGI. This CDR3 spans 13 amino acids.

The chain combines TRBV5-5 with TRBJ1-5; D remains ambiguous. Trimming stripped 5 bases from V and 4 bases from J, with 16 bases between. Germline CDR1 is SGHKS and CDR2 is YYEKEE (reference sequence). CDR3 length equals 15 residues. The CDR3 DNA is TGTGCCAGCAGGTCGGCTTTGACATTGAATCAGCCCCAGCATTTT. It yields the protein CASRSALTLNQPQHF.

The chain is built from TRBV6-5 and TRBJ1-5; D unclear. Trimming removed 2 bases from V and 4 bases from J, with 9 bases in between. This CDR3 is built from 14 residues. Germline V gene sequence: CDR1 MNHEY, CDR2 SVGAGI. The CDR3 coding sequence is TGTGCCAGCAGTTACAGGGCAAAGAATCAGCCCCAGCATTTT. Its protein product is CASSYRAKNQPQHF.

This clone was observed a handful of times. The chain joins TRBV3-1 (or the pseudogene TRBV3-2) to TRBJ2-7, with D tentatively TRBD2 (6 bases). Germline CDR1 reads LGHDT; CDR2 reads YNNKEL (reference sequence). The germline V and J ends were trimmed by 0 bases and 4 bases, with 10 bases remaining between them. This CDR3 is 14 amino acids long. In nucleotides, the CDR3 is TGTGCCAGCAGCCAAGATGGTGGGGGGTACGAGCAGTACTTC. It codes for CASSQDGGGYEQYF.

This chain uses TRBV11-3 with TRBJ2-1; 12 bases are a match to TRBD2. V lost 1 base to trimming and J lost 5 bases; unmatched junction nucleotides: 9. The CDR3 runs to 18 residues. Germline V CDR1 and CDR2: SGHNT, YENEEA. CDR3 nucleotide sequence: TGTGCCAGCAGCTTAGTCCCCTTCCTAGCGGGGGGGAACAATGAGCAGTTCTTC. This gives the protein CASSLVPFLAGGNNEQFF.

The V call is TRBV3-1 (or the pseudogene TRBV3-2), the J call TRBJ1-5, with TRBD1 as a possible D gene (5 bases). Germline-derived CDR1 and CDR2 are LGHDT and YNNKEL (reference sequence). The CDR3 spans 11 residues. Trimming left V 10 bases short and J 4 bases short, with 8 bases between. CDR3 residues: CATGGNQPQHF. CDR3 nucleotides: TGTGCCACTGGGGGAAATCAGCCCCAGCATTTT.

This clone was recorded a few times. V usage is TRBV3-1 (or the pseudogene TRBV3-2) and J usage is TRBJ2-7, with 10 bases matching TRBD2. Germline CDR1 and CDR2: LGHDT and YNNKEL (reference sequence). The CDR3 sequence is 14 residues long. V lost 5 bases, J lost 0 bases, and 1 base stayed unmatched. CDR3 loop: CASSTSGVSYEQYF. CDR3 coding DNA: TGTGCCAGCAGCACTAGCGGGGTCTCCTACGAGCAGTACTTC.

The chain recombines TRBV5-1 with TRBJ1-1; D perhaps matches TRBD1 (5 bases). The CDR3 runs to 16 residues. CDR1 and CDR2 (germline): SGHRS, YFSETQ. Trimming shortened V by 0 bases and J by 1 base, and 13 bases separated the two germline ends. In DNA, the CDR3 is TGCGCCAGCAGCTTGGGACAGAACAAGGGGAACACTGAAGCTTTCTTT. It translates to CASSLGQNKGNTEAFF.

The chain recombines TRBV30 with TRBJ2-3, with 7 bases lining up with TRBD1. Trimming at V came to 5 bases and at J to 3 bases, leaving 11 bases not matched to a gene. CDR1 and CDR2 from the germline V gene are GTSNPN and SVGIG (reference sequence). The CDR3 has 15 residues. CDR3 amino acids: CAWAAGGAGTDTQYF. The CDR3 DNA reads as TGTGCCTGGGCGGCAGGGGGTGCTGGTACAGATACGCAGTATTTT.

The gene calls are TRBV30 and TRBJ2-5; D possibly corresponds to TRBD2 (7 bases). The V gene's germline CDR1 is GTSNPN and CDR2 SVGIG (reference sequence). Trimming removed 7 bases from V and 4 bases from J, with 22 bases in between. This CDR3 has 15 amino acids. The CDR3 DNA follows: TGTGCCTACCAGGGAAGGGCGGGGGCGTCAGAGACCCAGTACTTC. Amino acid sequence: CAYQGRAGASETQYF.

The chain has TRBV29-1 and TRBJ2-3; D remains unclear. CDR3 length: 13 amino acids. Trimming removed 7 bases at V and 6 bases at J, with 17 bases between. CDR1 and CDR2 from the germline V gene are SQVTM and ANQGSEA. The CDR3 DNA is TGCAGCGGAGAGTATGACTCTAGGGATACGCAGTATTTT. It translates to CSGEYDSRDTQYF.

The chain carries TRBV19 and TRBJ1-6; D gene uncertain. V was pared by 5 bases and J by 9 bases, with 8 bases between. The CDR3 is 12 residues long. Germline CDR1 reads LNHDA; CDR2 reads SQIVND (reference sequence). The CDR3 coding sequence is TGTGCCAGTAGTTTGGTTGGTTCACCCCTCCACTTT. Protein sequence: CASSLVGSPLHF.

V is TRBV7-3 and J is TRBJ1-2, with TRBD1 identical over 8 bases. J gave up 0 bases and V 5 bases, and 5 bases lay outside the gene matches. CDR3 length equals 15 residues. The germline V gene encodes CDR1 SGHTA and CDR2 FQGTGA. CDR3 protein: CASSLWTGTNYGYTF. The CDR3 nucleotides read TGTGCCAGCAGCCTCTGGACAGGGACTAACTATGGCTACACCTTC.

The rearrangement joins TRBV27 to TRBJ1-6; D perhaps matches TRBD1 (6 bases). The germline V gene has CDR1 MNHEY and CDR2 SMNVEV (reference sequence). CDR3 length: 15 amino acids. The V end lost 3 bases, the J end lost 10 bases, and 16 bases lay between the germline ends. The CDR3 DNA is TGTGCCAGCAGTTTTGGGGTGTCAGGGGACTCACCCCTCCACTTT. Protein sequence: CASSFGVSGDSPLHF.

This clone came up a few times. V gene TRBV7-2 combines with J gene TRBJ2-2; the D is unclear. The CDR3 runs 15 residues. V lost 5 bases and J lost 6, with 16 bases in between. The germline V gene encodes CDR1 SGHTA and CDR2 FQGNSA. In nucleotides, the CDR3 is TGTGCCAGCAGCATCGACATCCTAGGGCCCGGGGAGCTGTTTTTT. This encodes CASSIDILGPGELFF.

There are a few counts of this clone. V is TRBV6-5 and J is TRBJ1-6; D gene ambiguous. The CDR3 length is 15 residues. The germline V gene has CDR1 MNHEY and CDR2 SVGAGI. Trimming removed 7 bases at V and 0 bases at J, with 10 bases between. CDR3 sequence: CASTNPSSYNSPLHF. The DNA of the CDR3 is TGTGCCAGCACCAACCCCAGCTCCTATAATTCACCCCTCCACTTT.

The chain recombines TRBV5-1 with TRBJ2-7, with 7 bases lining up with TRBD1. The CDR3 covers 14 residues. Germline CDR1 reads SGHRS; CDR2 reads YFSETQ. Unmatched junction bases numbered 9, after V lost 4 bases and J lost 5 bases. The CDR3 sequence: CASSMTGYHDEQYF. The CDR3 DNA is TGCGCCAGCAGCATGACAGGGTATCACGACGAGCAGTACTTC.